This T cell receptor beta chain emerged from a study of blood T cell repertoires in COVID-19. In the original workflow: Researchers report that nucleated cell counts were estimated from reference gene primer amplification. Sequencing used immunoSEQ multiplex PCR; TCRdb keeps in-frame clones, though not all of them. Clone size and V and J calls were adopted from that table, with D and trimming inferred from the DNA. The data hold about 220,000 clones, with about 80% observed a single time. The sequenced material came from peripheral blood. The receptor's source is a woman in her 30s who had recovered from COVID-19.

CDR3: CASSYKQGYEQYF. The DNA of the CDR3 is TGTGCCAGCAGTTACAAACAGGGCTACGAGCAGTACTTC. J is TRBJ2-7 and V is TRBV6-6; D might be TRBD1 (6 bases). The germline gives CDR1 MNHNY, CDR2 SVGAGI (reference sequence). The CDR3 totals 13 residues. Trimming shortened V by 2 bases and J by 3 bases, and 8 bases separated the two germline ends.